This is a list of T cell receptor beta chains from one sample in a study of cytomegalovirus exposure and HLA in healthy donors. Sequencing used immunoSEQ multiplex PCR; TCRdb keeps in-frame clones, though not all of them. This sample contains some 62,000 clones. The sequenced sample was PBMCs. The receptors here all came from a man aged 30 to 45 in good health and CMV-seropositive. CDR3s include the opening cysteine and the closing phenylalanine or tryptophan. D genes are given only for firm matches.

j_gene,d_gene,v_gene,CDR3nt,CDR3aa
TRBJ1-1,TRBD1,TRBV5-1,TGCGCCAGCAGCGAACAGGGGGCGCGTGAAGCTTTCTTT,CASSEQGAREAFF
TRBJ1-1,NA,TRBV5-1,TGCGCCAGCAGCTTGGGAGTGAACACTGAAGCTTTCTTT,CASSLGVNTEAFF
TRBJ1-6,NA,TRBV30,TGTGCCTGGAGGGCCCGGGACACCGGGAGGTCCCTCCACTTT,CAWRARDTGRSLHF
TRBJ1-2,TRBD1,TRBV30,TGTGCCTGGGACCGACAGGGGGCATCCGCGGAGTTGGGCTACACCTTC,CAWDRQGASAELGYTF
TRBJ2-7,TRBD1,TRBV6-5,TGTGCCAGCAGGGAACAGGGGGAGGTCTACGAGCAGTACTTC,CASREQGEVYEQYF
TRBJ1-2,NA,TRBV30,TGTGCCTGGAGTGGCCGCCGGGACACTTTCGATGCTGGCTACACCTTC,CAWSGRRDTFDAGYTF
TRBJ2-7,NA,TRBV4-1,TGCGCCAGCAGCCAACCAGGGGTCGAGCAGTACTTC,CASSQPGVEQYF
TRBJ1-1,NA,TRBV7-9,TGTGCCAGCAGCTTAGGCAGGGGATCCACTGAAGCTTTCTTT,CASSLGRGSTEAFF
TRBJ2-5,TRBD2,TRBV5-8,TGTGCCAGCAGCTCGGGACTAAGCGGGGGGGACACGCAAGAGACCCAGTACTTC,CASSSGLSGGDTQETQYF
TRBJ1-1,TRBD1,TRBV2,TGTGCCAGCAGTGATGTGACAGGGTGGCGTATCTGGGCTTTCTTT,CASSDVTGWRIWAFF
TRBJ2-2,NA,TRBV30,TGTGCCTATGACAGATCCGAGAACACCGGGGAGCTGTTTTTT,CAYDRSENTGELFF
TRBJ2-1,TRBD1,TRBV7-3,TGTGCCAGCAGCTTAAGTGGGACAGGGGGGAACGAGCAGTTCTTC,CASSLSGTGGNEQFF
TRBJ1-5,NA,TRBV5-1,TGCGCCAGCAGCTTCGAGTGGGGAGATCAGCCCCAGCATTTT,CASSFEWGDQPQHF
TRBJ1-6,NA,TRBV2,TGTGCCATCCCGAGAGAGGGTTCAGGTTCACCCCTCCACTTT,CAIPREGSGSPLHF